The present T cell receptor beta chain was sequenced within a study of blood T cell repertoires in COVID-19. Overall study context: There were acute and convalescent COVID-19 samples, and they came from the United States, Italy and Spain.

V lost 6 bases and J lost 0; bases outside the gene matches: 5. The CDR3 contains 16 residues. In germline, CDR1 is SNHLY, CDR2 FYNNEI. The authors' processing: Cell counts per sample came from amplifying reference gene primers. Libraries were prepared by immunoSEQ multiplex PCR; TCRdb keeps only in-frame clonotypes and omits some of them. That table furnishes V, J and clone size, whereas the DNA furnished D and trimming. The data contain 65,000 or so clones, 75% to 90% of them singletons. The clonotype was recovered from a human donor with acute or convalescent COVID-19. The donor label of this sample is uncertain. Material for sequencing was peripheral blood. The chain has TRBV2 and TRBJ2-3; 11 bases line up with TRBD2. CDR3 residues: CASSGRLAGSTDTQYF. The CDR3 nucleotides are TGTGCCAGCAGCGGGCGACTAGCGGGGAGCACAGATACGCAGTATTTT.